The 9 T cell receptor beta chains in this list originate from one sample, sequenced in a study of T cell responses to AZD1222 COVID-19 vaccine. Some clones are missing from TCRdb's copy, which holds only in-frame ones; the method was immunoSEQ multiplex PCR. The sample holds under 150,000 clones, roughly 90% seen once. This sample comprised peripheral blood, obtained on day 0 of AZD1222 vaccination. The receptors come from an adult in good health.

The rearrangement uses TRBV2 and TRBJ2-3, with D hard to call. Per germline, CDR1 SNHLY and CDR2 FYNNEI. The CDR3 length is 11 residues. V lost 10 bases to trimming and J lost 6 bases, with 11 bases between them. The CDR3 loop reads CAIMSADTQYF. CDR3 coding DNA: TGTGCCATTATGTCAGCGGATACGCAGTATTTT.

V and J are TRBV27 and TRBJ1-2; TRBD1 aligns across 9 bases. This CDR3 is 15 amino acids long. Per germline, CDR1 MNHEY and CDR2 SMNVEV (reference sequence). The V gene end was trimmed by 0 bases and the J gene end by 7 bases; junction bases not matched to a gene: 6. The CDR3 protein is CASSLSQGQGSGYTF. Written as DNA, the CDR3 is TGTGCCAGCAGTTTATCCCAGGGACAGGGAAGTGGCTACACCTTC.

The chain is built from TRBV7-8 and TRBJ2-1; 9 nucleotides match TRBD2. The CDR3 sequence is 16 residues long. V gave up 6 bases and J gave up 3 bases; unmatched junction bases: 9. Looked up from germline, CDR1 is SGHVS and CDR2 is FQNEAQ. The CDR3 DNA is TGTGCCAGCAGATATGGAATAGCGGGAGTCTACAATGAGCAGTTCTTC. Translating gives CASRYGIAGVYNEQFF.

The chain joins TRBV9 to TRBJ2-3; D gene ambiguous. The V end was cut by 5 bases, the J end by 2 bases, with 12 bases between. Germline V gene lookup returns CDR1 SGDLS and CDR2 YYNGEE. There are 14 residues in the CDR3. The CDR3 DNA sequence: TGTGCCAGCAGGGGAATGGGGTCCACAGATACGCAGTATTTT. Amino acids: CASRGMGSTDTQYF.

The J gene is TRBJ1-5, the V gene TRBV19; tentative D call: TRBD1 (5 bases). Germline values: CDR1 LNHDA, CDR2 SQIVND (reference sequence). CDR3 length: 12 residues. The V end was cut by 6 bases, the J end by 5 bases, with 8 bases between. The CDR3, as DNA: TGTGCCAGTAGCCAACAGGATCAGCCCCAGCATTTT. It translates to CASSQQDQPQHF.

The J gene is TRBJ1-3, the V gene TRBV25-1, with TRBD1 as a possible D gene (6 bases). The CDR3 loop spans 15 amino acids. Germline CDR1 is MGHDK and CDR2 is SYGVNS. V was clipped by 4 bases and J by 3 bases, with 13 bases between them. The CDR3 coding sequence is TGTGCCAGCAGTGTTTGGGACAATTTTGGAAACACCATATATTTT. Amino acid sequence: CASSVWDNFGNTIYF.

This chain joins TRBV10-3 and TRBJ2-6; D is unresolved. There are 17 residues in the CDR3. The ends were cut back, 2 bases at V and 0 bases at J, with 11 bases in the middle. Germline CDR1 reads ENHRY; CDR2 reads SYGVKD. CDR3 nucleotides: TGTGCCATCAGTGAGGTGACGGAAAGCTCTGGGGCCAACGTCCTGACTTTC. It codes for CAISEVTESSGANVLTF.

The chain joins TRBV16 to TRBJ1-3, with D unclear. CDR3 size: 18 residues. CDR1 KGHSY and CDR2 FQNENV come from the germline V gene. V lost 3 bases and J lost 0, with 18 bases in between. The CDR3 reads CASSQNRPDHISGNTIYF. In DNA form, the CDR3 reads TGTGCCAGCAGCCAGAATCGGCCAGACCATATCTCTGGAAACACCATATATTTT.

This rearrangement joins TRBV5-5 to TRBJ1-2; D uncertain. CDR1 is SGHKS, CDR2 YYEKEE, per germline (reference sequence). This CDR3 region has 12 residues. V dropped 0 bases and J dropped 7 bases, with 7 bases sitting between them. CDR3 protein: CASSLVGSGYTF. In nucleotides, the CDR3 is TGTGCCAGCAGCTTGGTTGGGTCTGGCTACACCTTC.